The 15 T cell receptor beta chains below were found in one sample sequenced in a study of blood T cell repertoires in COVID-19. TCRdb's table, derived via immunoSEQ multiplex PCR, lists solely in-frame clones and lacks some. This sample has roughly 200,000 clones, with 86% found just once. Input material: peripheral blood. The receptor set was obtained from a woman younger than 45 with active or convalescent COVID-19.

J is TRBJ1-3 and V is TRBV19; no firm D call. Germline-derived CDR1 and CDR2 are LNHDA and SQIVND (reference sequence). V gave up 5 bases and J gave up 4 bases, with 12 bases separating them. The CDR3 is 14 amino acids. DNA of the CDR3: TGTGCCAGTAGTTCCGCGCGGCACGGAAACACCATATATTTT. It codes for CASSSARHGNTIYF.

This clone was picked up one time. V and J are TRBV30 and TRBJ2-7; D is unresolved. Trimming removed 2 bases from V and 6 bases from J, with 8 bases in between. The CDR3 consists of 11 residues. CDR1 GTSNPN and CDR2 SVGIG come from the germline V gene (reference sequence). The DNA of the CDR3 is TGTGCCTGGAGTTGGTCACTCGAGCAGTACTTC. Protein product: CAWSWSLEQYF.

Remarks on this clone: The junction does not match germline at one end; this may be a read error. The chain employs TRBV7-7 and TRBJ1-3; possibly TRBD1 for D (5 bases). The germline gives CDR1 SSHAT, CDR2 FNYEAQ (reference sequence). The CDR3 sequence is 15 residues long. CDR3 protein: CASSLSRQPGDTIYF. CDR3 bases: TGTGCTAGCAGCTTATCGAGACAGCCGGGGGACACCATATATTTT.

The V and J genes are TRBV24-1 and TRBJ2-3, with 12 nucleotides matching TRBD2. Germline V lookup: CDR1 KGHDR, CDR2 SFDVKD. V lost 4 bases and J lost 6; bases outside the gene matches: 10. The CDR3 spans 17 residues. The DNA for the CDR3 is TGTGCCACCAGTGAGCCCGAACTAGCGGGAGGAAGGGATACGCAGTATTTT. Translating gives CATSEPELAGGRDTQYF.

The gene calls are TRBV7-8 and TRBJ1-2; TRBD1 matches at 9 bases. The CDR3 is 13 amino acids. Germline V gene lookup returns CDR1 SGHVS and CDR2 FQNEAQ. CDR3 sequence reads: CVGRGTGNYGYTF. The CDR3 coding sequence is TGTGTCGGCAGGGGGACAGGGAACTATGGCTACACCTTC.

The V and J genes are TRBV5-1 and TRBJ2-3, with 9 positions matching TRBD1. Per germline, CDR1 SGHRS and CDR2 YFSETQ. The trim removed 4 bases at V and 3 bases at J, leaving 6 bases unmatched. The CDR3 loop spans 15 amino acids. As DNA, the CDR3 is TGCGCCAGCAGCCAAGGGACAGGGCCTACAGATACGCAGTATTTT. It specifies CASSQGTGPTDTQYF. Variable domain in full (rest from reference TRBV5-1 and TRBJ2-3): KAGVTQTPRYLIKTRGQQVTLSCSPISGHRSVSWYQQTPGQGLQFLFEYFSETQRNKGNFPGRFSGRQFSNSRSEMNVSTLELGDSALYLCASSQGTGPTDTQYFGPGTRLTVL.

This clone was seen just once. This chain uses TRBV12-3 or TRBV12-4 with TRBJ2-5; possibly TRBD2 for D (5 bases). The ends were cut back, 5 bases at V and 1 base at J, with 8 bases in the middle. The length of the CDR3 is 13 residues. CDR3 bases: TGTGCCAGCAGTACCAGCGGCCAAGAGACCCAGTACTTC. It codes for CASSTSGQETQYF.

There are a few counts of this clone. The chain joins TRBV18 to TRBJ1-5; D might be TRBD1 (6 bases). Trimming stripped 3 bases from V and 3 bases from J, with 15 bases between. This CDR3 spans 16 amino acids. CDR1 KGHSH and CDR2 LQKENI come from the germline V gene. This CDR3 is CASSPAQGSFNQPQHF. CDR3 bases: TGTGCCAGCTCACCGGCTCAGGGGTCTTTCAATCAGCCCCAGCATTTT.

This clone was counted between two and nine times. The rearrangement uses TRBV5-1 and TRBJ1-1; D unresolved. Germline V gene lookup returns CDR1 SGHRS and CDR2 YFSETQ. The CDR3 contains 14 residues. The V end was cut by 4 bases, the J end by 0 bases, with 10 bases between. The CDR3 bases are TGCGCCAGCAGCCCAACGCAGGTGAACACTGAAGCTTTCTTT. Protein sequence: CASSPTQVNTEAFF.

The J gene is TRBJ2-3, the V gene TRBV5-1; 7 bases agree with TRBD1. This CDR3 comprises 15 residues. J gave up 0 bases and V 4 bases, and 5 bases lay outside the gene matches. Germline CDR1 and CDR2: SGHRS and YFSETQ. CDR3 bases: TGCGCCAGCAGCCCGGGACAGTCGAGCACAGATACGCAGTATTTT. Translation gives CASSPGQSSTDTQYF.

The chain joins TRBV6-5 to TRBJ1-1; D is undetermined. From germline, CDR1 is MNHEY and CDR2 SVGAGI. The V and J ends lost 6 bases and 4 bases respectively, with 12 bases between them. The CDR3 runs to 13 residues. CDR3 region: CASRRREATEAFF. The CDR3 coding sequence is TGTGCCAGCAGACGGAGGGAGGCCACTGAAGCTTTCTTT.

The rearrangement links TRBV18 to TRBJ2-7; a possible D gene is TRBD1 (6 bases). The CDR3 has 17 residues. CDR1 KGHSH and CDR2 LQKENI come from the germline V gene. Between the trimmed V and J ends, which lost 6 bases and 1 base, there was a span of 22 bases. CDR3 bases: TGTGCCAGCTCCCTACAGGTCGCGCAGGGGCGATCCTACGAGCAGTACTTC. Protein: CASSLQVAQGRSYEQYF.

The chain uses TRBV4-1 and TRBJ1-2; TRBD1 agrees at 8 bases. Per germline, CDR1 MGHRA and CDR2 YSYEKL. The CDR3 loop spans 15 amino acids. V shed 1 base, J shed 7 bases, and the junction held 8 bases outside the gene matches. The CDR3 reads CASSQVVDRERGYTF. In DNA form, the CDR3 reads TGCGCCAGCAGCCAAGTGGTGGACAGGGAGCGTGGCTACACCTTC.

This clone appeared once. The V gene is TRBV6-5, the J gene TRBJ2-7; a possible D gene is TRBD2 (6 bases). Germline assignment: CDR1 MNHEY and CDR2 SVGAGI. This CDR3 contains 15 residues. V lost 4 bases and J lost 0, with 13 bases in between. The CDR3 sequence is CASSSVSGDSYEQYF. In DNA, the CDR3 is TGTGCCAGCAGTTCCGTTTCGGGGGACTCCTACGAGCAGTACTTC.

This rearrangement joins TRBV3-1 (or the pseudogene TRBV3-2) to TRBJ2-5, with D maybe TRBD1 (5 bases). CDR3 size: 14 residues. Looked up from germline, CDR1 is LGHDT and CDR2 is YNNKEL (reference sequence). Trimming pared 4 bases from V and 0 bases from J, leaving 9 bases between. CDR3 nucleotide sequence: TGTGCCAGCAGCCTCCCAGGGTACCAAGAGACCCAGTACTTC. Amino acid sequence: CASSLPGYQETQYF.